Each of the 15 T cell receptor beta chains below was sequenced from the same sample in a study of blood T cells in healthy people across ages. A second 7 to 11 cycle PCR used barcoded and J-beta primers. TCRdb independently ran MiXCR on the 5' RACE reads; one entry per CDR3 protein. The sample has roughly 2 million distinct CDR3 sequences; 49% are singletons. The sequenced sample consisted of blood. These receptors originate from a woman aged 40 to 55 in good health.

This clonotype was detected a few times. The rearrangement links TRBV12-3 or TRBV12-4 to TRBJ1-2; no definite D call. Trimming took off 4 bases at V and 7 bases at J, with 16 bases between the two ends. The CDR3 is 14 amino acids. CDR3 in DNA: TGTGCCAGCAGTTCAGGACGTCTCCCGTCTGGCTACACCTTC. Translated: CASSSGRLPSGYTF.

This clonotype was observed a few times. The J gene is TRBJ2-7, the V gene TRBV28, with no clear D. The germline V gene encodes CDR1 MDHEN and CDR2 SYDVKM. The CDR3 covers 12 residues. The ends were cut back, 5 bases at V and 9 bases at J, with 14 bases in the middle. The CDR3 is CASSPDTLTQYF. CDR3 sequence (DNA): TGTGCCAGCAGTCCCGACACCCTAACGCAGTACTTC.

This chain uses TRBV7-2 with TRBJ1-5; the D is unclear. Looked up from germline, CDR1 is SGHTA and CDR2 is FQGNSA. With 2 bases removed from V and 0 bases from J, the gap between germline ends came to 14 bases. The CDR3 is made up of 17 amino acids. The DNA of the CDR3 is TGTGCCAGCAGCTTAAGAGGCAATTCGGATAGCAATCAGCCCCAGCATTTT. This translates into CASSLRGNSDSNQPQHF. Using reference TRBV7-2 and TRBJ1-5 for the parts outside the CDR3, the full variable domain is GAGVSQSPSNKVTEKGKDVELRCDPISGHTALYWYRQSLGQGLEFLIYFQGNSAPDKSGLPSDRFSAERTGGSVSTLTIQRTQQEDSAVYLCASSLRGNSDSNQPQHFGDGTRLSIL.

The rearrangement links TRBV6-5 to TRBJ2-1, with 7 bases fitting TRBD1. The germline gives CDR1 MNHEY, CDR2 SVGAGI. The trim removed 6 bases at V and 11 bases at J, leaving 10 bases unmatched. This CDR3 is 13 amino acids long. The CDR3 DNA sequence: TGTGCCAGCAGGACCACGGACAGGTTCCAGCAGTTCTTC. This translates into CASRTTDRFQQFF.

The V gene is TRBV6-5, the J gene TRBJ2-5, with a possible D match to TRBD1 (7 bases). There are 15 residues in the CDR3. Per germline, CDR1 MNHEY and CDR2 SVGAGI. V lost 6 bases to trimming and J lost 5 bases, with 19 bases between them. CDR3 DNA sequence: TGTGCCAGCAGGATCTCCGTGACAGGGAGGGAGACCCAGTACTTC. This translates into CASRISVTGRETQYF.

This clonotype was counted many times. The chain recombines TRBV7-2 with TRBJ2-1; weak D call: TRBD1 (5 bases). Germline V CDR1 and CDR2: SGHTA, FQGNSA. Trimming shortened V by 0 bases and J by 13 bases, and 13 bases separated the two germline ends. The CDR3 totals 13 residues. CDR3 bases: TGTGCCAGCAGCTTAGCCCCGGCAGGGCCCCAGTTCTTC. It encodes CASSLAPAGPQFF. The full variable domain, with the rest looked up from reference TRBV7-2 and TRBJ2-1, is GAGVSQSPSNKVTEKGKDVELRCDPISGHTALYWYRQSLGQGLEFLIYFQGNSAPDKSGLPSDRFSAERTGGSVSTLTIQRTQQEDSAVYLCASSLAPAGPQFFGPGTRLTVL.

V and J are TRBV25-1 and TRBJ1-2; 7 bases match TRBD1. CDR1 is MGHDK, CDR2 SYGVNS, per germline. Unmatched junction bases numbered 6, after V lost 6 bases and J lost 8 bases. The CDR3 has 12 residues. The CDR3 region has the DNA TGTGCCAGCAGAGAGGGGGCGAAGGGCTACACCTTC. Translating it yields CASREGAKGYTF.

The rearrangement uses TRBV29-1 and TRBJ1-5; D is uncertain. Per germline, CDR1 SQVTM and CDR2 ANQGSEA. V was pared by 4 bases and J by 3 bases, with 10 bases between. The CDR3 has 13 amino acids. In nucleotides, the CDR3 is TGCAGCGTTGTTGCCGGGGTCAATCAGCCCCAGCATTTT. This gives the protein CSVVAGVNQPQHF.

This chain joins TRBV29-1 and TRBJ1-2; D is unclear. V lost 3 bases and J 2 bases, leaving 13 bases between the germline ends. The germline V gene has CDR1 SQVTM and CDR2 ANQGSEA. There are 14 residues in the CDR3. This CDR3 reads CSVDGVGSNYGYTF. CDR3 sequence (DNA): TGCAGCGTTGATGGGGTAGGATCGAACTATGGCTACACCTTC.

The DNA of the CDR3 is TGTGCCAGCAGCCAAGAGCTACGGGGGTCCCAAGAGACCCAGTACTTC. Its protein is CASSQELRGSQETQYF. The chain combines TRBV3-1 with TRBJ2-5; tentative D call: TRBD2 (6 bases). Trimming took off 0 bases at V and 1 base at J, with 12 bases between the two ends. CDR3 length: 16 amino acids. Germline CDR1 LGHDT, CDR2 YNNKEL (reference sequence).

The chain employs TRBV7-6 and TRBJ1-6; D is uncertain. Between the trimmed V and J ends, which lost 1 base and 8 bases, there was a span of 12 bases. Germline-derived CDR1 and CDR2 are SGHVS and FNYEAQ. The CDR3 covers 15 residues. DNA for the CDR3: TGTGCCAGCAGCTTAGTGGCCCTTGGGGATTCACCCCTCCACTTT. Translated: CASSLVALGDSPLHF.

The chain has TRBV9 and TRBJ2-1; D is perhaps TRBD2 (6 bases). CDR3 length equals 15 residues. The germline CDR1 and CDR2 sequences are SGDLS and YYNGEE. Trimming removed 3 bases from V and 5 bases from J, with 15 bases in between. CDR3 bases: TGTGCCAGCAGCGATCTGCCCGGCGGGGACAATGAGCAGTTCTTC. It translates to CASSDLPGGDNEQFF.

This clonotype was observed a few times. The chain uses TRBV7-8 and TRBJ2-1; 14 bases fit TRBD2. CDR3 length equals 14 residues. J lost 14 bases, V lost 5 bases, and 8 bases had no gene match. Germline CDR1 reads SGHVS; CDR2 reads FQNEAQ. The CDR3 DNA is TGTGCCAGCAGCGGGGGACTAGCGGGGGCCGCAGAGTTCTTC. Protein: CASSGGLAGAAEFF. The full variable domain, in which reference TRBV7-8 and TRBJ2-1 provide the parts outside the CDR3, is GAGVSQSPRYKVAKRGQDVALRCDPISGHVSLFWYQQALGQGPEFLTYFQNEAQLDKSGLPSDRFFAERPEGSVSTLKIQRTQQEDSAVYLCASSGGLAGAAEFFGPGTRLTVL.

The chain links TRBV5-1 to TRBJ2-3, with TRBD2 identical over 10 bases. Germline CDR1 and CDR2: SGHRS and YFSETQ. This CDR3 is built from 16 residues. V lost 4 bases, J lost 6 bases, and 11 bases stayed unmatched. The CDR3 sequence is CASSPVLQRGGDTQYF. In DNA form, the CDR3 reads TGCGCCAGCAGCCCCGTTCTTCAGCGGGGGGGTGATACGCAGTATTTT.

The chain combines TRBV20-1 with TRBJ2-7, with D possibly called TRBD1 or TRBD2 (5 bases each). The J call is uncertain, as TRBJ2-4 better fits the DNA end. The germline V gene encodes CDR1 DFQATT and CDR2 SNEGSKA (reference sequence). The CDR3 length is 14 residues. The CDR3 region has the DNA TGCAGTGAGGTCTACGGGACCTCCAAAAACATTCAGTACTTC. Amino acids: CSEVYGTSKNIQYF.